This T cell receptor (beta chain) emerged from a study of PD-1 blockade in classical Hodgkin lymphoma. Overall study results and limits: Newly diagnosed patients had baseline TCR diversity that was reportedly lower than that of healthy donors. Newly diagnosed patients had diversity similar to the baseline diversity of complete responders. While CD8+ TCR diversity did not rise significantly by C4D1, CD4+ TCR diversity did.

Deletions cut 3 bases from V and 0 bases from J, with 12 bases between. The CDR3 is made up of 15 amino acids. Germline-derived CDR1 and CDR2 are SNHLY and FYNNEI. Following autologous stem cell transplantation, relapse occurred in every patient, and exposure to brentuximab vedotin varied. When best responses were assessed, they were complete response, partial response or progressive disease. This clone has a single count. Its antigen remains unknown. Some clones are missing from TCRdb's copy, which holds only in-frame ones; the method was immunoSEQ multiplex PCR. The table shows approximately 70,000 clones, with 90% to 95% occurring only once.

The chain employs TRBV2 and TRBJ2-7, with D perhaps given as TRBD1 or TRBD2 (5 bases each). The sequence was obtained from a human donor with classical Hodgkin lymphoma. The sample in question was peripheral blood mononuclear cells (PBMCs), obtained at baseline. The DNA of the CDR3 is TGTGCCAGCAGTGACCCCAACGGGGCCTCCTACGAGCAGTACTTC. It encodes CASSDPNGASYEQYF.